This T cell receptor (beta chain) is drawn from a study of regulatory T cells in long-lasting Graves disease. Overall study findings and caveats: Persistent patients had a count of shared public clonotypes (approximately 2,700) that exceeded that of new patients (about 970).

This clonotype appeared many times. The antigen remains undetermined. Time point meaning: newly diagnosed GD, antithyroid drugs for less than 3 months. After RNA was extracted from PBMCs, the TCR library was made from it. An endocrinology department in Xi'an, China, recruited the patients. Arm-PCR of CDR3 regions and iRepertoire HTBI primers were used to build TCR beta libraries. From the multiplex PCR reads, TCRdb called clonotypes with MiXCR, one entry per CDR3 protein. The sample shows about 540,000 distinct CDR3 sequences, 13% of them seen only once. Germline-derived CDR1 and CDR2 are LGHDT and YNNKEL (reference sequence). V was shortened by 5 bases and J by 0 bases, with 7 bases between the two germline ends. The CDR3 extends over 13 amino acids. Another study also made use of these data, one on T cells in Graves' hyperthyroidism and ophthalmopathy. Per that study: The study used the HTBI primer set for a first-round RT-PCR of the TCR CDR3. Onset of ophthalmopathy came a median approximately 6.5 months after the model predicted it.

The TCR was taken from a man aged 25-40 years with Graves disease. Sequenced here: peripheral blood mononuclear cells (PBMCs), sampled at new diagnosis, from a patient treated with antithyroid drugs. V usage is TRBV3-1 and J usage is TRBJ1-1, with unresolved D. DNA for the CDR3: TGTGCCAGCAGCTCCCAGCTGAACACTGAAGCTTTCTTT. As protein: CASSSQLNTEAFF.